Listed below are T cell receptor beta chains from one sample, sequenced in a study of cytomegalovirus exposure and HLA in healthy donors. Some clones are missing from TCRdb's copy, which holds only in-frame ones; the method was immunoSEQ multiplex PCR. The sample records 160,000 or so clones, about 87% being singletons. What was sequenced was PBMCs. The receptors here all came from a woman aged 25-40 years in good health and CMV-seronegative. Both conserved end residues are part of each CDR3. D genes are given only for firm matches.

V gene	J gene	CDR3 length	D gene	CDR3 protein
TRBV19	TRBJ2-7	12	TRBD1	CASRQGLGEQYF
TRBV19	TRBJ1-4	16	NA	CASSIDLASTNEKLFF
TRBV30	TRBJ1-2	14	NA	CAWSPWGGPDGYTF
TRBV30	TRBJ2-1	14	TRBD2	CAWSPGRGDNEQFF
TRBV7-2	TRBJ1-2	15	NA	CASSLQRTINYGYTF
TRBV6-5	TRBJ2-7	13	NA	CASARDFSYEQYF
TRBV2	TRBJ2-4	12	NA	CASTVGSGIQYF
TRBV5-1	TRBJ1-1	13	NA	CASRLDRNTEAFF
TRBV18	TRBJ2-7	13	TRBD1	CASSPDRVSEQYF
TRBV7-2	TRBJ1-2	14	TRBD1	CASSPRQGAGGYTF
TRBV4-2	TRBJ1-2	19	NA	CASSQDLVQGLTFNYGYTF
TRBV11-2	TRBJ1-6	14	TRBD1	CASSPGTGYSPLHF
TRBV4-1	TRBJ1-3	16	NA	CASSQDTWGGGNTIYF
TRBV15	TRBJ2-2	16	NA	CATSRGRGGGTGELFF
TRBV7-2	TRBJ2-7	14	TRBD1	CASSRDRDSYEQYF
TRBV5-4	TRBJ1-1	15	NA	CASSSPSGTRTEAFF
TRBV6-1	TRBJ2-4	16	TRBD2	CASSVVRASGGEIQYF
TRBV27	TRBJ2-5	15	TRBD2	CASRRLAGGRETQYF
TRBV4-2	TRBJ2-5	18	NA	CASSQERGAGALQETQYF
TRBV5-1	TRBJ2-7	12	NA	CASSPAGNEQYF
TRBV27	TRBJ2-3	16	NA	CASSPLPGTSTDTQYF
TRBV5-4	TRBJ2-1	17	TRBD2	CASSFTSGGGSYNEQFF